Below are 23 T cell receptor beta chains sequenced from a single sample in a study of blood T cells in healthy people across ages. Sample-barcoded 5' priming and a J-beta primer mix drove a second PCR of about 6 to 12 cycles. TCRdb called the 5' RACE reads again in MiXCR, with one record for every CDR3 protein. The sample contains over 1,200,000 distinct CDR3 sequences, 45% to 70% of which appear only once. Material for sequencing was blood. The receptor set was obtained from a man younger than 35 in good health.

This chain uses TRBV5-6 with TRBJ1-6; D unresolved. V lost 0 bases and J lost 4, with 8 bases in between. This CDR3 contains 15 residues. Germline V gene data show CDR1 as SGHDT and CDR2 as YYEEEE. CDR3 DNA: TGTGCCAGCAGCTTGGCTTCGGGGTATAATTCACCCCTCCACTTT. Its translation: CASSLASGYNSPLHF.

The chain joins TRBV20-1 to TRBJ2-7; D not certain. TRBJ2-5 explains the end of the DNA better; the J call may be wrong. Germline-derived CDR1 and CDR2 are DFQATT and SNEGSKA (reference sequence). The length of the CDR3 is 14 residues. CDR3 DNA: TGCAGTGCTAGCCTCTACGCGTTGGGTGAGACCCAGTACTTC. Translating gives CSASLYALGETQYF.

This clonotype turned up a few times. This rearrangement joins TRBV4-2 to TRBJ2-3; D call uncertain. V lost 2 bases to trimming and J lost 5 bases, with 11 bases between them. The CDR3 extends over 14 amino acids. CDR1 and CDR2 (germline): LGHNA, YNFKEQ. This CDR3 is CASSQTAIEDTQYF. CDR3 DNA sequence: TGTGCCAGCAGCCAAACGGCTATCGAAGATACGCAGTATTTT.

CDR3 sequence: CASSPGTGPLEQYF. The CDR3 region has the DNA TGTGCCAGCAGCCCCGGGACAGGGCCCCTCGAGCAGTACTTC. V and J are TRBV6-6 and TRBJ2-5, with 9 bases matching TRBD1. The J call is uncertain, as TRBJ2-7 better fits the DNA end. The CDR3 has 14 amino acids. The V gene's germline CDR1 is MNHNY and CDR2 SVGAGI (reference sequence).

This chain uses TRBV15 with TRBJ2-5; possible D gene TRBD2, 5 bases. This CDR3 region has 15 residues. Germline CDR1 and CDR2: LNHNV and YYDKDF (reference sequence). With 0 bases removed from V and 7 bases from J, the gap between germline ends came to 15 bases. For the CDR3, the DNA is TGTGCCACCAGCAGAGATCCAACTTCTGGAGGGACCCAGTACTTC. Its translation is CATSRDPTSGGTQYF.

V is TRBV4-3 and J is TRBJ2-1; TRBD2 might be the D (7 bases). Germline V lookup: CDR1 LGHNA, CDR2 YSLEER. The CDR3 loop spans 14 amino acids. V lost 4 bases to trimming and J lost 8 bases, with 15 bases between them. The CDR3 region has the DNA TGCGCCAGCAGCCTTGGGGGGGCCCACGATGAGCAGTTCTTC. It codes for CASSLGGAHDEQFF.

This clonotype showed up just once. V gene TRBV5-1 combines with J gene TRBJ1-6, with unresolved D. V was pared by 4 bases and J by 7 bases, with 15 bases between. This CDR3 comprises 15 residues. Germline V lookup: CDR1 SGHRS, CDR2 YFSETQ. CDR3 DNA sequence: TGCGCCAGCAGCCAAGGCCCGGAATTCAATTCACCCCTCCACTTT. Its translation: CASSQGPEFNSPLHF.

This rearrangement joins TRBV11-2 to TRBJ2-1; 7 nucleotides align to TRBD1. The DNA end lines up better with TRBJ2-7; the J call may be wrong. Germline-derived CDR1 and CDR2 are SGHAT and FQNNGV. The CDR3 contains 15 residues. CDR3 DNA: TGTGCCAGCAGCCCAAAAGGGGGCTCCTACAATGAGCAGTACTTC. It is translated as CASSPKGGSYNEQYF.

J is TRBJ2-5 and V is TRBV12-3 or TRBV12-4; possible D gene TRBD2, 6 bases. V was shortened by 3 bases and J by 7 bases, with 9 bases between the two germline ends. The CDR3 consists of 12 residues. The CDR3 DNA follows: TGTGCCAGCAGTTTGCACGGGGGGACCCAGTACTTC. This sequence encodes CASSLHGGTQYF.

This chain links TRBV4-1 with TRBJ2-1, with 7 bases fitting TRBD2. The J call is in doubt because the DNA end fits TRBJ2-7 better. CDR1 is MGHRA and CDR2 is YSYEKL in the germline V gene. The CDR3 has 16 residues. CDR3: CASSQPGGSSYNEQYF. CDR3 DNA sequence: TGCGCCAGCAGCCAACCCGGGGGGAGCTCCTACAATGAGCAGTACTTC.

The chain has TRBV6-2 or TRBV6-3 and TRBJ2-7; D not certain. The CDR3 spans 14 residues. CDR1 is MNHEY, CDR2 SVGEGT, per germline. V was trimmed by 3 bases and J by 0 bases, leaving 9 bases between them. Here the CDR3 reads CASSYHLGSYEQYF. The CDR3 DNA sequence: TGTGCCAGCAGTTATCATCTAGGCTCCTACGAGCAGTACTTC.

This chain uses TRBV7-9 with TRBJ1-5; D gene ambiguous. The germline V gene has CDR1 SEHNR and CDR2 FQNEAQ (reference sequence). The CDR3 totals 15 residues. Trimming left V 6 bases short and J 3 bases short, with 15 bases between. CDR3 residues: CASRSAACYNQPQHF. In nucleotides, the CDR3 is TGTGCCAGCAGGTCCGCCGCCTGCTACAATCAGCCCCAGCATTTT.

This clonotype was recorded only once. V is TRBV12-3 or TRBV12-4 and J is TRBJ2-1; TRBD2 aligns across 10 bases. The DNA matches TRBJ2-7 better at its end, which makes the J call doubtful. CDR3 length equals 15 residues. The CDR3 region is CASSSRTSGYYEQYF. CDR3 nucleotides: TGTGCCAGCAGTTCTCGGACTAGCGGATACTACGAGCAGTACTTC.

V is TRBV25-1 and J is TRBJ1-2; 7 bases fit TRBD1. The ends lost 3 bases at V and 9 bases at J; junction bases unmatched: 13. This CDR3 contains 15 residues. Germline loops: CDR1 MGHDK, CDR2 SYGVNS. CDR3 in DNA: TGTGCCAGCAGTGATAACAGGGGTTCCGCTTATAGCTACACCTTC. This translates into CASSDNRGSAYSYTF.

This clonotype was counted between two and nine times. The rearrangement links TRBV7-2 to TRBJ2-7; TRBD1 agrees at 8 bases. The CDR3 contains 14 residues. CDR1 and CDR2 (germline): SGHTA, FQGNSA. Unmatched junction bases numbered 5, after V lost 4 bases and J lost 3 bases. This chain's CDR3 is CASSYRTGSYEQYF. DNA for the CDR3: TGTGCCAGCAGCTACCGGACAGGGAGCTACGAGCAGTACTTC.

V is TRBV6-5 and J is TRBJ2-7, with D possibly TRBD1 on 6 matching bases. V shed 6 bases and J shed 5 bases, with 17 bases lying between them. Germline V CDR1 and CDR2: MNHEY, SVGAGI. The CDR3 has 14 residues. DNA of the CDR3: TGTGCCAGCAGCTCTCAGGGGCTGTTCAACGAGCAGTACTTC. Its protein product is CASSSQGLFNEQYF.

Here the CDR3 DNA reads TGCAGCGTTTCTTCGGACAGGGGGCTTGAGCAGTACTTC. It translates to CSVSSDRGLEQYF. The chain uses TRBV29-1 and TRBJ2-4; 11 bases match TRBD1. CDR3 length: 13 residues. Germline lookup yields CDR1 SQVTM and CDR2 ANQGSEA. V trimming: 5 bases; J trimming: 13 bases; junction bases outside the gene matches: 10.

There are a few counts of this clonotype. V is TRBV20-1 and J is TRBJ2-5; 12 bases line up with TRBD2. The J call may be wrong; the DNA end is better matched by TRBJ2-7. Germline V gene sequence: CDR1 DFQATT, CDR2 SNEGSKA (reference sequence). This CDR3 region has 14 residues. The chain's CDR3 is CSASLAGGPDEQYF. CDR3 DNA sequence: TGCAGTGCTAGTCTAGCGGGAGGGCCAGACGAGCAGTACTTC.

This clonotype was counted only a few times. This chain joins TRBV6-2 or TRBV6-3 and TRBJ2-7; 7 nucleotides align to TRBD2. The germline CDR1 and CDR2 sequences are MNHEY and SVGEGT. Trimming took 4 bases from V and 3 from J; bases not matched to a gene: 15. The CDR3 runs 17 residues. CDR3 bases: TGTGCCAGCAGTTGGCCCTCTTCGGATCCGGGAGGCTACGAGCAGTACTTC. Amino acids: CASSWPSSDPGGYEQYF.

This clonotype was seen a few times. The DNA for the CDR3 is TGTGCCAGCAGATCCCCCAGGGATGAGCAGTTCTTC. This sequence encodes CASRSPRDEQFF. The J gene is TRBJ2-1, the V gene TRBV7-9, with D tentatively TRBD1 (5 bases). V lost 6 bases and J lost 8, with 11 bases in between. Germline CDR1 is SEHNR and CDR2 is FQNEAQ (reference sequence). This CDR3 contains 12 residues.

The chain employs TRBV29-1 and TRBJ1-1; D uncertain. Germline V gene data show CDR1 as SQVTM and CDR2 as ANQGSEA. Trimming shortened V by 6 bases and J by 0 bases, and 8 bases separated the two germline ends. The CDR3 length is 12 residues. The CDR3 sequence: CSVSPMNTEAFF. The CDR3 DNA sequence: TGCAGCGTCTCCCCCATGAACACTGAAGCTTTCTTT.

The chain combines TRBV29-1 with TRBJ2-1; 8 nucleotides agree with TRBD1. The germline V gene encodes CDR1 SQVTM and CDR2 ANQGSEA. The CDR3 extends over 15 amino acids. The junction had 10 bases not matched to a gene; V was cut back by 0 bases and J by 9 bases. The CDR3, as DNA: TGCAGCGTTGAAGATTTCAGGGGGCGGACTATTGAGCAGTTCTTC. This encodes CSVEDFRGRTIEQFF.

The chain uses TRBV28 and TRBJ1-4; D is uncertain. Trimming left V 5 bases short and J 8 bases short, with 15 bases between. Per germline, CDR1 MDHEN and CDR2 SYDVKM. CDR3 length: 14 amino acids. The CDR3 loop reads CASSPRGVGEKLFF. CDR3 coding DNA: TGTGCCAGCAGTCCGCGGGGAGTTGGGGAAAAACTGTTTTTT.